Detailed here is one T cell receptor (beta chain). As yet, its antigen is unknown. Produced via immunoSEQ multiplex PCR; TCRdb's table is partial and in-frame only. The top ten clones hold around 4.9% of a sample with thousands of clones, 75% to 80% of them seen once. The data stem from a study of tumor-infiltrating lymphocytes in localized non-small cell lung cancer. Study in general: Each patient gave resected tumor and non-adjacent uninvolved lung tissue. The study, taken as a whole, reports: Each assay used a separate piece of the same tissue. Higher tumor T cell infiltration than in uninvolved lung was supported by TCRbeta sequencing. No T-cell fraction difference was seen between IM1 and IM2 tumors.

The CDR3 loop spans 15 amino acids. CDR1 MDHEN and CDR2 SYDVKM come from the germline V gene. V shed 3 bases and J shed 4 bases, with 10 bases lying between them. This clonotype was obtained from a human donor with non-small cell lung cancer. The sequenced material came from uninvolved lung tissue not adjacent to the tumor. The rearrangement links TRBV28 to TRBJ2-6; D not resolved. This chain's CDR3 is CASSFLAAGANVLTF. The CDR3 DNA follows: TGTGCCAGCAGTTTCCTGGCAGCGGGGGCCAACGTCCTGACTTTC.